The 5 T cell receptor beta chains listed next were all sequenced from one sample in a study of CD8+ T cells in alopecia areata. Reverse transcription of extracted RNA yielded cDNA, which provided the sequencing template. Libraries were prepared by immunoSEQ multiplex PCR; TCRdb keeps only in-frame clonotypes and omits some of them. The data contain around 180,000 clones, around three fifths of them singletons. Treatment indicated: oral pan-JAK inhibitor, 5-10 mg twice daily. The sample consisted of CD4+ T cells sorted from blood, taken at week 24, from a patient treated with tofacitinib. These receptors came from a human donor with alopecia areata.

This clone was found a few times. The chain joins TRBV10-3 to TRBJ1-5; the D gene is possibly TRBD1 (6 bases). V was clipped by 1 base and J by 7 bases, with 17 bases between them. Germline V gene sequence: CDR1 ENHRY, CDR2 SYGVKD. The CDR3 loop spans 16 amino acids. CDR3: CAISEFRGAQGQPQHF. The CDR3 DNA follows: TGTGCCATCAGTGAGTTTCGGGGGGCGCAGGGGCAGCCCCAGCATTTT.

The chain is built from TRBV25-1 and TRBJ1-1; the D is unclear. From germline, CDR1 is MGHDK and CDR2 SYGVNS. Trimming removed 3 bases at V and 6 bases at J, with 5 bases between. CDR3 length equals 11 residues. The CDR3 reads CASSDLAEAFF. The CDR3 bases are TGTGCCAGCAGTGACTTAGCTGAAGCTTTCTTT. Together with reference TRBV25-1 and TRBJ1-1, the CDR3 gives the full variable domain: EADIYQTPRYLVIGTGKKITLECSQTMGHDKMYWYQQDPGMELHLIHYSYGVNSTEKGDLSSESTVSRIRTEHFPLTLESARPSHTSQYLCASSDLAEAFFGQGTRLTVV.

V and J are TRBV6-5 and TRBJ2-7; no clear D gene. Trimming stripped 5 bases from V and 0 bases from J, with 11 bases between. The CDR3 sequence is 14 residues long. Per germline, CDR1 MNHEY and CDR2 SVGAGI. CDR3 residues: CASSEPLPSYEQYF. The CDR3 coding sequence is TGTGCCAGCAGTGAACCGCTTCCCTCCTACGAGCAGTACTTC.

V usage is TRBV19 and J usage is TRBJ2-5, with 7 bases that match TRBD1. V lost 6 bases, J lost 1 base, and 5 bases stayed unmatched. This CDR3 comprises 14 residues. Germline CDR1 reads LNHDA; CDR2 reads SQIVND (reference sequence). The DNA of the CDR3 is TGTGCCAGTAGGAAGGGGGCGGGCCAAGAGACCCAGTACTTC. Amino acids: CASRKGAGQETQYF.

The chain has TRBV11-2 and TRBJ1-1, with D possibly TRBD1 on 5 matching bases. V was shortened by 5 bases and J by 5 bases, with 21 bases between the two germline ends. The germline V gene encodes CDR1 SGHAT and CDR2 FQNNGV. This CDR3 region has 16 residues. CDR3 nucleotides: TGTGCCAGCAGCCTCCGCCTTCTAATTGGGGCAACTGAAGCTTTCTTT. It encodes CASSLRLLIGATEAFF.